This T cell receptor (beta chain) was sequenced in a study of blood T cells in healthy people across ages. General observations from the study: Researchers judged that diversity estimates from one million T cells fell short of true values.

Comments on this clonotype: Its specificity is unknown.

Primers used in a second PCR of about 7 to 11 cycles were a sample-barcoded 5' primer and a J-beta primer mix. With 12 random nucleotides, a template-switch adaptor tagged each individual cDNA molecule. TCRdb reprocessed the 5' RACE reads with MiXCR, giving one entry per CDR3 protein. The sample contains about a million distinct CDR3 sequences, roughly two fifths of which appear only once. Trimming removed 6 bases from V and 7 bases from J, with 19 bases in between. The CDR3 is made up of 14 amino acids. Healthy individuals of Caucasian origin from Russia, aged roughly 6 to 90, served as donors. The receptor was derived from a man younger than 35 in good health. Material for sequencing was blood. The gene calls are TRBV12-3 or TRBV12-4 and TRBJ2-7; D is possibly TRBD1 or TRBD2 (5 bases each). CDR3 residues: CASRTRDLYNEQYF. The CDR3 nucleotides are TGTGCCAGCAGGACCCGGGACCTTTACAATGAGCAGTACTTC.